What follows is one T cell receptor beta chain and its context. This sample is part of a study of radiotherapy plus CTLA-4 blockade in lung cancer. The CDR3 length is 15 residues. CDR1 and CDR2 (germline): KGHSH, LQKENI. J was trimmed by 8 bases and V by 0 bases; bases with no gene match: 5. Data came from immunoSEQ multiplex PCR; TCRdb stores just in-frame clones and leaves some out. The table records 81,000 or so clones, around 81% of them present only once. This receptor was obtained from a human donor with non-small cell lung cancer whose response to radiotherapy plus ipilimumab could not be evaluated. Some clones in this sample may be carry-over from other donors' samples. The chain links TRBV18 to TRBJ1-4; TRBD1 agrees at 8 bases. Sequencing used peripheral blood, obtained from a patient treated with radiotherapy plus ipilimumab. CDR3: CASSPPGQGNEKLFF. The CDR3 DNA reads TGTGCCAGCTCACCACCTGGACAGGGTAACGAAAAACTGTTTTTT.